These 19 T cell receptor beta chains share one sample of origin, sequenced in a study of cytomegalovirus exposure and HLA in healthy donors. PCR employed 60 Vbeta and 13 Jbeta primers. Measured with immunoSEQ multiplex PCR; TCRdb has only the in-frame clones, and not every one. The sample includes around 250,000 clones, around 81% of them seen just once. Specimen: PBMCs. These receptors originate from a woman aged 55-69 years in good health and CMV-seropositive.

This clone was seen once. One junction end does not reproduce the germline sequence, and a read error may be involved. The V and J genes are TRBV7-7 and TRBJ2-5; 9 bases are shared with TRBD1. The CDR3 has 15 amino acids. Germline V gene lookup returns CDR1 SSHAT and CDR2 FNYEAQ (reference sequence). In nucleotides, the CDR3 is TGTGCTAGCAGTCTCGGACAGGGGCAACAAGAGACCCAGTACTTC. It is translated as CASSLGQGQQETQYF.

As to this clone: The same CDR3 is also encoded by other DNA sequences in this sample. The V and J genes are TRBV6-5 and TRBJ1-1; D is unresolved. The CDR3 spans 13 residues. Trimming shortened V by 2 bases and J by 1 base, and 5 bases separated the two germline ends. The germline V gene has CDR1 MNHEY and CDR2 SVGAGI. The CDR3 loop reads CASSYRGNTEAFF. The CDR3 DNA follows: TGTGCCAGCAGTTACAGAGGGAACACTGAAGCTTTCTTT.

V is TRBV4-1 and J is TRBJ1-3; D unclear. Germline V gene sequence: CDR1 MGHRA, CDR2 YSYEKL. This CDR3 contains 17 residues. The V end lost 2 bases, the J end lost 6 bases, and 20 bases lay between the germline ends. The CDR3 protein is CASSQRYDTLGENTIYF. The DNA of the CDR3 is TGCGCCAGCAGCCAAAGATACGACACGCTCGGTGAAAACACCATATATTTT.

The CDR3 DNA sequence: TGTGCCAGCAGCTCCCAAAGGGACAGGGGGCCTTATGGCTACACCTTC. This sequence encodes CASSSQRDRGPYGYTF. The gene calls are TRBV7-9 and TRBJ1-2, with 12 bases that match TRBD1. The CDR3 extends over 16 amino acids. Losses at the gene ends were 4 bases for V and 5 bases for J; bases not matched to a gene: 8. Germline CDR1 is SEHNR and CDR2 is FQNEAQ (reference sequence).

This clone appeared a few times. This sequence joins TRBV28 and TRBJ1-1; 8 nucleotides align to TRBD1. After removal of 3 bases from V and 3 bases from J, the junction contained 9 bases not matched to a gene. The CDR3 covers 16 residues. Germline CDR1 is MDHEN and CDR2 is SYDVKM. CDR3: CASSFTLDRGYTEAFF. For the CDR3, the DNA is TGTGCCAGCAGTTTCACTCTAGACAGGGGTTACACTGAAGCTTTCTTT.

This clone was detected only once. The rearrangement links TRBV5-1 to TRBJ1-4; 9 bases are a match to TRBD1. Germline CDR1 reads SGHRS; CDR2 reads YFSETQ. The length of the CDR3 is 15 residues. V gave up 0 bases and J gave up 8 bases; unmatched junction bases: 5. As DNA, the CDR3 is TGCGCCAGCAGCTTGGCCGACAGGGGGGGAGAAAAACTGTTTTTT. Protein: CASSLADRGGEKLFF.

The rearrangement joins TRBV11-3 to TRBJ2-2; 7 bases map to TRBD1. The CDR3 contains 15 residues. Germline CDR1 reads SGHNT; CDR2 reads YENEEA. V was pared by 1 base and J by 7 bases, with 6 bases of the junction left unmatched. CDR3 amino acids: CASSLGGRTGGELFF. The CDR3, as DNA: TGTGCCAGCAGCTTAGGAGGACGGACAGGCGGGGAGCTGTTTTTT.

The chain employs TRBV5-1 and TRBJ1-2; 10 nucleotides match TRBD1. CDR1 and CDR2 (germline): SGHRS, YFSETQ. There are 15 residues in the CDR3. V lost 3 bases, J lost 4 bases, and 6 bases stayed unmatched. The DNA for the CDR3 is TGCGCCAGCAGCTGGGGACAGGGGAAGTTCTATGGCTACACCTTC. This encodes CASSWGQGKFYGYTF.

The chain couples TRBV29-1 to TRBJ1-1, with D tentatively TRBD1 (5 bases). This CDR3 region has 12 residues. V was trimmed by 4 bases and J by 2 bases, leaving 8 bases between them. CDR1 and CDR2 (germline): SQVTM, ANQGSEA. The CDR3 loop is CSVGQLNTEAFF. CDR3 in DNA: TGCAGCGTTGGACAGCTCAACACTGAAGCTTTCTTT.

The rearrangement joins TRBV10-2 to TRBJ2-1, with TRBD2 identical over 8 bases. From germline, CDR1 is WSHSY and CDR2 SAAADI. The CDR3 consists of 15 residues. The V and J ends lost 5 bases and 4 bases, in that order; junction bases with no gene match: 7. Written as DNA, the CDR3 is TGCGCCAGCAGTCTCACTAGCGGAGCATACAATGAGCAGTTCTTC. Its protein product is CASSLTSGAYNEQFF.

V gene TRBV7-9 combines with J gene TRBJ2-3; 9 bases agree with TRBD1. The V gene's germline CDR1 is SEHNR and CDR2 FQNEAQ (reference sequence). V was pared by 6 bases and J by 2 bases, with 9 bases of the junction left unmatched. CDR3 length equals 16 residues. The CDR3 DNA is TGTGCCAGCAGTTCTCCCGGGACAGGGTTCACAGATACGCAGTATTTT. Residues: CASSSPGTGFTDTQYF.

V usage is TRBV6-1 and J usage is TRBJ1-2; D perhaps matches TRBD1 (6 bases). Between the trimmed V and J ends, which lost 3 bases and 0 bases, there was a span of 11 bases. Germline V gives CDR1 MNHNS, CDR2 SASEGT. The CDR3 runs 15 residues. The CDR3 bases are TGTGCCAGCAGTGACACAGGGTTGTCTAACTATGGCTACACCTTC. The encoded protein is CASSDTGLSNYGYTF.

The chain combines TRBV18 with TRBJ1-4; D is uncertain. Germline loops: CDR1 KGHSH, CDR2 LQKENI. V dropped 5 bases and J dropped 11 bases, with 12 bases sitting between them. The CDR3 sequence is 12 residues long. The CDR3 loop is CASSIQSGKLFF. CDR3 nucleotides: TGTGCCAGCTCAATACAGTCTGGGAAACTGTTTTTT.

This clone has more than one count but fewer than ten. V and J are TRBV9 and TRBJ2-7; TRBD1 is a possible D gene (6 bases). The CDR3 length is 16 residues. From germline, CDR1 is SGDLS and CDR2 YYNGEE. V was pared by 3 bases and J by 3 bases, with 19 bases between. CDR3 coding DNA: TGTGCCAGCAGCGGGTGGGAAGGGGGTGCTCTCTACGAGCAGTACTTC. This encodes CASSGWEGGALYEQYF.

The chain combines TRBV5-1 with TRBJ2-1; 11 bases map to TRBD2. This CDR3 has 15 residues. The junction had 9 bases not matched to a gene; V was cut back by 9 bases and J by 4 bases. Germline-derived CDR1 and CDR2 are SGHRS and YFSETQ. DNA for the CDR3: TGCGCCACTACTCCGGGACTAGCGGCTTACAATGAGCAGTTCTTC. It codes for CATTPGLAAYNEQFF.

This clone was found a few times. The chain links TRBV11-2 to TRBJ2-7; the match to TRBD1 covers 8 bases. The junction had 10 bases not matched to a gene; V was cut back by 4 bases and J by 5 bases. Germline V gene data show CDR1 as SGHAT and CDR2 as FQNNGV. This CDR3 has 15 amino acids. DNA for the CDR3: TGTGCCAGCAGCTCCCTTCGAGGACAGGGCCACGAGCAGTACTTC. Amino acids: CASSSLRGQGHEQYF.

V and J are TRBV28 and TRBJ1-2, with a tentative D call TRBD1 (6 bases). CDR3 length equals 13 residues. Trimming removed 6 bases from V and 2 bases from J, with 10 bases in between. Germline V gene data show CDR1 as MDHEN and CDR2 as SYDVKM. The CDR3 DNA follows: TGTGCCAGCAGGATTGACAGGAACTATGGCTACACCTTC. Its protein product is CASRIDRNYGYTF.

The rearrangement links TRBV7-9 to TRBJ2-1, with TRBD1 identical over 10 bases. The V gene end was trimmed by 2 bases and the J gene end by 8 bases; junction bases not matched to a gene: 9. The CDR3 extends over 16 amino acids. Germline V gene sequence: CDR1 SEHNR, CDR2 FQNEAQ (reference sequence). The CDR3 is CASSLLKRGQGDEQFF. CDR3 in DNA: TGTGCCAGCAGCTTACTAAAGAGAGGACAGGGGGATGAGCAGTTCTTC.

This clone was seen only once. The chain employs TRBV4-1 and TRBJ2-7; 9 positions match TRBD1. Germline-derived CDR1 and CDR2 are MGHRA and YSYEKL. V shed 1 base, J shed 2 bases, and the junction held 3 bases outside the gene matches. CDR3 size: 15 residues. CDR3 sequence: CASSQGGTGTYEQYF. The CDR3 DNA follows: TGCGCCAGCAGCCAAGGCGGGACAGGGACCTACGAGCAGTACTTC.